These T cell receptor beta chains were read from a single sample in a study of vaccination and CD4 T cells after COVID-19. Which antigens these TCRs recognize remains unknown. Using its own MiXCR run on the PCR reads, TCRdb lists one record per CDR3 protein. The data hold 9,500 to 15,000 distinct CDR3 sequences, with about 50% observed a single time. The sample comprised CD4+ T cells from blood, cultured in vitro. Source of these receptors: a human donor who had recovered from COVID-19. Each CDR3 is given with its conserved first and last residue. The D gene is left open where the match is weak. Clone size is given for some rows only: seen once, a few or many times, or a class if the clone is expanded.

CDR3 protein,CDR3 DNA,V gene,clone size,D gene,J gene
CASGETQYF,TGTGCCAGCGGGGAGACCCAGTACTTC,TRBV7-9,few,NA,TRBJ2-5
CSARVGEGGYTF,TGCAGTGCTAGGGTTGGGGAGGGCGGCTACACCTTC,TRBV20-1,few,NA,TRBJ1-2
CASSPTGGSSPLHF,TGTGCCAGCAGTCCCACAGGGGGATCCTCACCCCTCCACTTT,TRBV12-3/TRBV12-4,NA,TRBD1,TRBJ1-6
CASSPSLSGANVLTF,TGTGCCAGCAGTCCCAGTTTGTCTGGGGCCAACGTCCTGACTTTC,TRBV25-1,NA,NA,TRBJ2-6
CSVGGYTDTQYF,TGCAGCGTTGGGGGATATACAGATACGCAGTATTTT,TRBV29-1,few,NA,TRBJ2-3
CASSLRIRNGDTGELFF,TGTGCCAGCAGCTTAAGAATTAGGAATGGGGACACCGGGGAGCTGTTTTTT,TRBV7-2,few,NA,TRBJ2-2
CASSPPILDYGYTF,TGTGCCAGCTCACCACCGATTCTAGACTATGGCTACACCTTC,TRBV18,NA,NA,TRBJ1-2
CASSPWIWRTGGASNTEAFF,TGTGCCAGCAGTCCCTGGATCTGGAGGACAGGGGGCGCTTCGAACACTGAAGCTTTCTTT,TRBV28,NA,TRBD1,TRBJ1-1
CASSLVPQYGTDTQYF,TGTGCCAGCAGCTTAGTGCCCCAATATGGTACAGATACGCAGTATTTT,TRBV7-8,once,NA,TRBJ2-3
CATSTKSRETQYF,TGTGCCACCAGTACAAAATCCCGGGAGACCCAGTACTTC,TRBV24-1,NA,NA,TRBJ2-5
CAISERYDYGYTF,TGTGCCATCAGTGAGAGGTACGACTATGGCTACACCTTC,TRBV10-3,NA,NA,TRBJ1-2
CATSGGQEFDEQYF,TGTGCCACCAGCGGAGGACAGGAGTTCGACGAGCAGTACTTC,TRBV15,NA,TRBD1,TRBJ2-7
CASSSPGQGRNNYGYTF,TGTGCCAGTAGTTCTCCGGGACAGGGGCGAAATAACTATGGCTACACCTTC,TRBV19,NA,TRBD1,TRBJ1-2
CSASSSRDGQETQYF,TGCAGTGCTTCCTCTTCCCGGGACGGACAAGAGACCCAGTACTTC,TRBV20-1,few,NA,TRBJ2-5
CASSQRTSGRGVTDTQYF,TGTGCCAGCTCACAACGGACTAGCGGGAGAGGGGTAACAGATACGCAGTATTTT,TRBV18,NA,TRBD2,TRBJ2-3
CSARGDNTGELFF,TGCAGTGCTAGGGGGGATAACACCGGGGAGCTGTTTTTT,TRBV20-1,NA,NA,TRBJ2-2
CASSDAGKTQYF,TGTGCCAGCAGTGATGCTGGGAAGACCCAGTACTTC,TRBV6-1,once,NA,TRBJ2-5
CASSMGGTEAFF,TGTGCCAGCAGTATGGGGGGGACTGAAGCTTTCTTT,TRBV6-1,NA,NA,TRBJ1-1